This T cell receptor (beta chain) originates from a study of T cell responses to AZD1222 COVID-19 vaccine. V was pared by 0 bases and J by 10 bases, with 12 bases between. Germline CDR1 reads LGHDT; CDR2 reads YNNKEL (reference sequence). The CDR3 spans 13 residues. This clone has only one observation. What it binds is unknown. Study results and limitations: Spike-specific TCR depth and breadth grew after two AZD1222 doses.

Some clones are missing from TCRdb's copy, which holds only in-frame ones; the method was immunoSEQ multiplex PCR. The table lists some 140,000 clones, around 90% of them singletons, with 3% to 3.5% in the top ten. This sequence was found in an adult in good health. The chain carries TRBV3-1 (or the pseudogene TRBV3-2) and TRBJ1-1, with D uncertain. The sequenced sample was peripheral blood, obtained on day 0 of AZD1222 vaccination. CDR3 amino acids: CASSQDKGQRAFF. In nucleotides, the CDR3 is TGTGCCAGCAGCCAAGATAAAGGGCAGAGAGCTTTCTTT.